These 10 T cell receptor beta chains were sequenced from one sample in a study of blood T cells in healthy people across ages. A J-beta primer mix and a sample-barcoded 5' primer were used in a second PCR of roughly 7 to 12 cycles. One entry per CDR3 protein, called by TCRdb with MiXCR from the 5' RACE reads. Among around 620,000 distinct CDR3 sequences listed, approximately 25% were seen once. Sequencing input: blood. The receptors here all came from a woman in her seventies in good health.

In nucleotides, the CDR3 is TGCGCCAGCAGACAGGAGGGCGAAAAACTGTTTTTT. It codes for CASRQEGEKLFF. The rearrangement joins TRBV5-1 to TRBJ1-4, with a tentative D call TRBD1 (5 bases). This CDR3 spans 12 amino acids. Trimming took off 5 bases at V and 8 bases at J, with 10 bases between the two ends. CDR1 SGHRS and CDR2 YFSETQ come from the germline V gene.

This clonotype was detected ten times or more. The V gene is TRBV7-7, the J gene TRBJ1-5, with D perhaps TRBD1 (5 bases). CDR3 length: 16 amino acids. The V and J ends lost 5 bases and 7 bases respectively, with 21 bases between them. Germline CDR1 reads SSHAT; CDR2 reads FNYEAQ (reference sequence). In DNA, the CDR3 is TGTGCCAGCAGCCATCCCAGGGAGACTACCAACCAGCCCCAGCATTTT. Translated: CASSHPRETTNQPQHF.

The table lists this clonotype with a few counts. This chain joins TRBV9 and TRBJ2-2; 9 nucleotides agree with TRBD1. Germline V CDR1 and CDR2: SGDLS, YYNGEE. The CDR3 extends over 15 amino acids. V trimming: 4 bases; J trimming: 4 bases; junction bases outside the gene matches: 5. The CDR3 is CASSLRDRVTGELFF. For the CDR3, the DNA is TGTGCCAGCAGCTTACGGGACAGGGTCACCGGGGAGCTGTTTTTT.

This rearrangement joins TRBV6-5 to TRBJ2-5; D may be TRBD2 (5 bases). With the DNA end fitting TRBJ2-7 better, the J assignment may be wrong. The CDR3 length is 14 residues. Per the germline V gene, CDR1 is MNHEY and CDR2 is SVGAGI. CDR3 sequence (DNA): TGTGCCAGCAGTACCTTTCTACGCGGGTACGAGCAGTACTTC. This encodes CASSTFLRGYEQYF.

The J gene is TRBJ2-4, the V gene TRBV20-1; D tentatively fits TRBD1 or TRBD2 (5 bases each). There are 13 residues in the CDR3. Between the trimmed V and J ends, which lost 6 bases and 9 bases, there was a span of 18 bases. CDR1 DFQATT and CDR2 SNEGSKA come from the germline V gene (reference sequence). The CDR3 DNA reads TGCAGTGCCCCTACGGGGACGCAAGCCATTCAGTACTTC. This gives the protein CSAPTGTQAIQYF.

This clonotype came up a few times. The V call is TRBV23-1, the J call TRBJ2-5; 11 nucleotides match TRBD1. TRBV23-1 is reported as an ORF; its role is uncertain. The V and J ends lost 0 bases and 5 bases, in that order; junction bases with no gene match: 5. This CDR3 spans 16 amino acids. CDR3: CASSQSPWTGGETQYF. The CDR3 region has the DNA TGCGCCAGCAGTCAATCCCCCTGGACAGGGGGCGAGACCCAGTACTTC.

The genes are TRBV6-2 or TRBV6-3 and TRBJ2-1; D is ambiguous. The CDR3 runs 16 residues. Germline V CDR1 and CDR2: MNHEY, SVGEGT. Trimming removed 6 bases from V and 0 bases from J, with 15 bases in between. DNA for the CDR3: TGTGCCAGCAGCCCCTCGCTGGGCCGCTCCTACAATGAGCAGTTCTTC. Translated: CASSPSLGRSYNEQFF.

The rearrangement joins TRBV10-3 to TRBJ2-7, with 9 bases matching TRBD1. This CDR3 has 14 residues. The germline CDR1 and CDR2 sequences are ENHRY and SYGVKD. The trim removed 5 bases at V and 5 bases at J, leaving 7 bases unmatched. CDR3 in DNA: TGTGCCATCAGTCGGGACAGGGTCTTAGACGAGCAGTACTTC. Amino acids: CAISRDRVLDEQYF.

The CDR3 DNA reads TGTGCCAGCAGCTTTACGGCACAAGAGACCCAGTACTTC. Residues: CASSFTAQETQYF. This chain joins TRBV7-2 and TRBJ2-5, with D hard to call. CDR1 is SGHTA, CDR2 FQGNSA, per germline. V was trimmed by 3 bases and J by 2 bases, leaving 7 bases between them. CDR3 length equals 13 residues.

This clonotype was counted between two and nine times. This chain links TRBV30 with TRBJ2-7; perhaps TRBD1 as D (6 bases). TRBJ2-5 matches the DNA end more closely, so the J call is doubtful. Germline V lookup: CDR1 GTSNPN, CDR2 SVGIG (reference sequence). The CDR3 totals 13 residues. Here the CDR3 DNA reads TGTGCCTGGAGATTGCAGGGGAGAGAGACCCAGTACTTC. Translated: CAWRLQGRETQYF.